These 30 T cell receptor beta chains came from one sample sequenced in a study of blood T cells in healthy people across ages. A J-beta primer mix and a sample-barcoded 5' primer were used in a second PCR of roughly 6 to 11 cycles. TCRdb itself ran the 5' RACE reads through MiXCR, one entry per CDR3 protein. The data hold about a million distinct CDR3 sequences, with just over 50% observed a single time. Material: blood. Receptors originate from a woman in her sixties or seventies in good health.

In this sample, this clonotype turned up a few times. V usage is TRBV7-2 and J usage is TRBJ2-3, with a possible D match to TRBD1 (6 bases). V dropped 4 bases and J dropped 10 bases, with 24 bases sitting between them. Germline V gene sequence: CDR1 SGHTA, CDR2 FQGNSA. The CDR3 consists of 16 residues. The CDR3 loop reads CASSSQGQPTSTAQYF. For the CDR3, the DNA is TGTGCCAGCAGCTCACAGGGCCAGCCCACTTCCACGGCGCAGTATTTT. Complete variable domain (other parts from reference TRBV7-2 and TRBJ2-3): GAGVSQSPSNKVTEKGKDVELRCDPISGHTALYWYRQSLGQGLEFLIYFQGNSAPDKSGLPSDRFSAERTGGSVSTLTIQRTQQEDSAVYLCASSSQGQPTSTAQYFGPGTRLTVL.

This clonotype has a handful of counts. The V and J genes are TRBV6-6 and TRBJ1-1; D may be TRBD1 (5 bases). The CDR3 extends over 12 amino acids. V lost 6 bases and J 5 bases, leaving 10 bases between the germline ends. Germline-derived CDR1 and CDR2 are MNHNY and SVGAGI (reference sequence). CDR3 residues: CASRTGGTEAFF. CDR3 nucleotide sequence: TGTGCCAGCAGAACGGGGGGTACTGAAGCTTTCTTT.

CDR3 protein: CASSVGWADTQYF. CDR3 bases: TGTGCCAGCTCCGTAGGATGGGCAGATACGCAGTATTTT. The chain has TRBV27 and TRBJ2-3; D gene ambiguous. Trimming shortened V by 8 bases and J by 4 bases, and 13 bases separated the two germline ends. This CDR3 contains 13 residues. CDR1 MNHEY and CDR2 SMNVEV come from the germline V gene (reference sequence).

This clonotype was picked up a small number of times. CDR3 sequence reads: CASSLARREPVTDTQYF. The CDR3 bases are TGTGCCAGCAGCTTAGCGCGGCGGGAACCTGTCACAGATACGCAGTATTTT. The chain joins TRBV7-9 to TRBJ2-3; D might be TRBD2 (6 bases). CDR3 size: 17 residues. CDR1 is SEHNR and CDR2 is FQNEAQ in the germline V gene (reference sequence). V lost 0 bases to trimming and J lost 2 bases, with 15 bases between them.

V usage is TRBV3-1 and J usage is TRBJ1-2; 9 nucleotides align to TRBD1. Losses at the gene ends were 4 bases for V and 6 bases for J; bases not matched to a gene: 12. The V gene's germline CDR1 is LGHDT and CDR2 YNNKEL (reference sequence). This CDR3 is 16 amino acids long. The CDR3 nucleotides read TGTGCCAGCAGCCGGCGTCCGGGACAGGGTATCGATGGCTACACCTTC. Translated: CASSRRPGQGIDGYTF.

The chain joins TRBV6-4 to TRBJ2-3, with TRBD1 matching 8 bases. CDR3 length: 12 amino acids. J was trimmed by 7 bases and V by 10 bases; bases with no gene match: 7. Per the germline V gene, CDR1 is MRHNA and CDR2 is SNTAGT. The CDR3 loop is CATGQGKNTQYF. CDR3 sequence (DNA): TGTGCCACAGGACAGGGAAAGAATACGCAGTATTTT.

This clonotype came up a few times. The chain has TRBV7-2 and TRBJ2-3; 9 bases align to TRBD2. The CDR3 spans 19 residues. Losses at the gene ends were 4 bases for V and 0 bases for J; bases not matched to a gene: 14. The germline V gene has CDR1 SGHTA and CDR2 FQGNSA. The CDR3, as DNA: TGTGCCAGCAGCTCGAGAGCCGGGCTAGCGGGAAAAAGCACAGATACGCAGTATTTT. Protein product: CASSSRAGLAGKSTDTQYF.

The rearrangement joins TRBV7-2 to TRBJ2-3; D is perhaps TRBD2 (6 bases). The V end was cut by 7 bases, the J end by 2 bases, with 16 bases between. Germline CDR1 is SGHTA and CDR2 is FQGNSA. The CDR3 loop spans 15 amino acids. The CDR3 DNA is TGTGCCAGCAACCGCGGAGGGCGAGACACAGATACGCAGTATTTT. Translating gives CASNRGGRDTDTQYF.

The rearrangement links TRBV6-6 to TRBJ2-1, with TRBD2 identical over 9 bases. Germline loops: CDR1 MNHNY, CDR2 SVGAGI (reference sequence). V lost 2 bases to trimming and J lost 7 bases; unmatched junction nucleotides: 3. The CDR3 has 14 residues. CDR3: CASSYLTSGNEQFF. Written as DNA, the CDR3 is TGTGCCAGCAGTTACCTAACTAGCGGGAATGAGCAGTTCTTC.

The chain links TRBV7-2 to TRBJ2-1; no clear D. Trimming removed 2 bases at V and 7 bases at J, with 12 bases between. The CDR3 totals 14 residues. Germline-derived CDR1 and CDR2 are SGHTA and FQGNSA. CDR3 residues: CASSLMVDLNEQFF. CDR3 DNA: TGTGCCAGCAGCTTAATGGTAGACCTTAATGAGCAGTTCTTC. Together with reference TRBV7-2 and TRBJ2-1, the CDR3 gives the full variable domain: GAGVSQSPSNKVTEKGKDVELRCDPISGHTALYWYRQSLGQGLEFLIYFQGNSAPDKSGLPSDRFSAERTGGSVSTLTIQRTQQEDSAVYLCASSLMVDLNEQFFGPGTRLTVL.

The V call is TRBV3-1, the J call TRBJ2-1; D is ambiguous. The last part of the DNA fits TRBJ2-7 better; the J call may be wrong. The CDR3 consists of 16 residues. Germline V lookup: CDR1 LGHDT, CDR2 YNNKEL (reference sequence). CDR3 bases: TGTGCCAGCAGCCACGTCCCGGGTGGCTCCTACAATGAGCAGTACTTC. This sequence encodes CASSHVPGGSYNEQYF.

The chain employs TRBV20-1 and TRBJ2-4; 9 nucleotides match TRBD2. Per germline, CDR1 DFQATT and CDR2 SNEGSKA (reference sequence). The CDR3 has 18 residues. V trimming: 0 bases; J trimming: 1 base; junction bases outside the gene matches: 10. CDR3 region: CSARDRGRSGGAKNIQYF. CDR3 in DNA: TGCAGTGCTAGAGATCGAGGGAGAAGCGGGGGGGCCAAAAACATTCAGTACTTC.

This clonotype was observed a handful of times. The chain joins TRBV12-3 or TRBV12-4 to TRBJ2-3; TRBD2 is a possible D gene (5 bases). The CDR3 runs 13 residues. V was pared by 3 bases and J by 8 bases, with 12 bases between. The CDR3 DNA reads TGTGCCAGCAGTTTGAGGGCAGTAGGTACGCAGTATTTT. Its protein product is CASSLRAVGTQYF.

This chain links TRBV7-3 with TRBJ2-1; 12 nucleotides align to TRBD2. This CDR3 spans 16 amino acids. CDR1 is SGHTA and CDR2 is FQGTGA in the germline V gene. V was clipped by 5 bases and J by 2 bases; unmatched bases: 4. The CDR3 region has the DNA TGTGCCAGCAGCCGTACTAGCGGGGGGACCTACAATGAGCAGTTCTTC. Its translation: CASSRTSGGTYNEQFF.

This clonotype was detected a few times. The rearrangement joins TRBV4-1 to TRBJ2-7; 7 bases are shared with TRBD1. This CDR3 contains 17 residues. Germline trimming cut 0 bases from V and 4 bases from J; bases unmatched to any gene: 12. CDR1 is MGHRA, CDR2 YSYEKL, per germline. The CDR3 region has the DNA TGCGCCAGCAGCCAAGATAGAGCATTTGACAGGGTATACGAGCAGTACTTC. Its translation: CASSQDRAFDRVYEQYF.

V gene TRBV12-3 or TRBV12-4 combines with J gene TRBJ2-4, with 7 bases aligning to TRBD2. CDR3 length: 16 residues. V lost 3 bases and J lost 0; bases outside the gene matches: 5. CDR3 region: CASSLVGGAAKNIQYF. CDR3 coding DNA: TGTGCCAGCAGTTTGGTGGGAGGGGCAGCCAAAAACATTCAGTACTTC.

The chain recombines TRBV3-1 with TRBJ2-3; TRBD2 agrees at 8 bases. CDR3 length: 16 residues. J lost 2 bases, V lost 1 base, and 5 bases had no gene match. Germline-derived CDR1 and CDR2 are LGHDT and YNNKEL (reference sequence). CDR3 amino acids: CASSQVLAGPTDTQYF. CDR3 in DNA: TGTGCCAGCAGCCAAGTCCTAGCGGGCCCCACAGATACGCAGTATTTT.

On this clonotype: At one end the junction does not follow the germline gene, possibly because of a read error. This chain uses TRBV4-1 with TRBJ1-6; D not certain. The CDR3 loop spans 12 amino acids. Germline CDR1 reads MGHRA; CDR2 reads YSYEKL. The CDR3 bases are TGCGCCTGCAGCCAAGGAACCTCACCCCTCCACTTT. It translates to CACSQGTSPLHF.

This chain joins TRBV15 and TRBJ2-2; TRBD2 is a possible D gene (5 bases). The length of the CDR3 is 14 residues. Germline V lookup: CDR1 LNHNV, CDR2 YYDKDF (reference sequence). V dropped 1 base and J dropped 5 bases, with 8 bases sitting between them. CDR3 DNA sequence: TGTGCCACCAGCAGAGTAACGGGGACCGGGGAGCTGTTTTTT. It yields the protein CATSRVTGTGELFF.

The chain is built from TRBV6-5 and TRBJ2-7; the D gene is possibly TRBD1 (6 bases). Deletions cut 0 bases from V and 0 bases from J, with 12 bases between. This CDR3 has 16 residues. Germline V lookup: CDR1 MNHEY, CDR2 SVGAGI. In DNA, the CDR3 is TGTGCCAGCAGTTACTCCAGGGGCCGCGCCTCCTACGAGCAGTACTTC. It is translated as CASSYSRGRASYEQYF.

V usage is TRBV5-1 and J usage is TRBJ2-5; D is possibly TRBD1 or TRBD2 (5 bases each). This CDR3 is 14 amino acids long. Germline CDR1 SGHRS, CDR2 YFSETQ. V gave up 2 bases and J gave up 5 bases, with 13 bases separating them. CDR3 coding DNA: TGCGCCAGCAGCTTTAACGGGGACCGCGAGACCCAGTACTTC. Residues: CASSFNGDRETQYF.

This clonotype appeared a single time. CDR3 in DNA: TGTGCCAGCAGCCGGATCGGAAACACCATATATTTT. This sequence encodes CASSRIGNTIYF. The genes are TRBV6-2 or TRBV6-3 and TRBJ1-3; D call uncertain. The length of the CDR3 is 12 residues. Trimming took 6 bases from V and 4 from J, leaving 7 bases between them. Germline V CDR1 and CDR2: MNHEY, SVGEGT.

This chain uses TRBV29-1 with TRBJ1-5, with 9 nucleotides matching TRBD1. The J segment lost 6 bases and the V segment lost 5 bases, leaving 8 bases of the junction unmatched. This CDR3 spans 14 amino acids. The V gene's germline CDR1 is SQVTM and CDR2 ANQGSEA. CDR3 in DNA: TGCAGCGTTTCTACAGGGGGCCCGGGTCAGCCCCAGCATTTT. Amino acids: CSVSTGGPGQPQHF.

The CDR3 spells CATRDSRYETQYF. In DNA form, the CDR3 reads TGTGCCACCAGGGACTCCCGGTACGAGACCCAGTACTTC. The rearrangement joins TRBV24-1 to TRBJ2-5; D possibly corresponds to TRBD2 (5 bases). Germline V lookup: CDR1 KGHDR, CDR2 SFDVKD. The CDR3 extends over 13 amino acids. Trimming removed 7 bases at V and 5 bases at J, with 13 bases between.

The rearrangement joins TRBV29-1 to TRBJ2-4; 7 nucleotides line up with TRBD2. Trimming removed 4 bases from V and 6 bases from J; junction bases left unmatched: 3. The CDR3 has 12 residues. Germline values: CDR1 SQVTM, CDR2 ANQGSEA. CDR3 amino acids: CSVVPSGNIQYF. The DNA for the CDR3 is TGCAGCGTTGTCCCTAGCGGAAACATTCAGTACTTC.

Remarks on this clonotype: At one end, the junction sequence differs from germline, possibly due to a read error. V gene TRBV7-8 combines with J gene TRBJ2-3; D unclear. Germline V lookup: CDR1 SGHVS, CDR2 FQNEAQ. The CDR3 runs 14 residues. As DNA, the CDR3 is TGTGCCAGCAGCTTAGGCTCGGCGGTAGATATGCAGTATTTT. Translating it yields CASSLGSAVDMQYF.

CDR3 residues: CSAPTSQETQYF. In nucleotides, the CDR3 is TGCAGTGCTCCGACATCGCAAGAGACCCAGTACTTC. V is TRBV20-1 and J is TRBJ2-5; D is unresolved. Germline V gene data show CDR1 as DFQATT and CDR2 as SNEGSKA (reference sequence). The CDR3 spans 12 residues. Trimming left V 5 bases short and J 2 bases short, with 9 bases between.

This clonotype was counted a few times. The rearrangement joins TRBV5-1 to TRBJ2-5; 10 positions match TRBD1. Germline lookup yields CDR1 SGHRS and CDR2 YFSETQ. Unmatched junction bases numbered 7, after V lost 1 base and J lost 4 bases. This CDR3 is built from 16 residues. CDR3 nucleotides: TGCGCCAGCAGCTTGATGACAGGGGGCGCGAGAGAGACCCAGTACTTC. Translation gives CASSLMTGGARETQYF.

This chain connects TRBV5-4 to TRBJ1-6; D gene unclear. The length of the CDR3 is 14 residues. From germline, CDR1 is SGHNT and CDR2 YYREEE (reference sequence). V lost 1 base and J 10 bases, leaving 12 bases between the germline ends. The CDR3 reads CASSLPAEGSPLHF. In nucleotides, the CDR3 is TGTGCCAGCAGCTTGCCGGCCGAAGGGTCACCCCTCCACTTT.

This clonotype was counted only a few times. A much larger clone lies one base from this, so it may be a read error. The CDR3 nucleotides read TGCAGTGCCCCAAGTGGGTCTAGCGGGAGGGATGAGCAGTTCTTC. Residues: CSAPSGSSGRDEQFF. This chain connects TRBV20-1 to TRBJ2-1, with 12 nucleotides matching TRBD2. This CDR3 contains 15 residues. The junction had 11 bases not matched to a gene; V was cut back by 6 bases and J by 8 bases. Germline CDR1 and CDR2: DFQATT and SNEGSKA (reference sequence).